The present TCR beta chain was sequenced within a study of blood T cell repertoires in COVID-19. The wider study: The United States, Italy and Spain provided the acute and convalescent COVID-19 samples. PBMCs, B-cell-depleted T cells, or T cells were the source of the cDNA or gDNA that made up the material.

As handled by the study authors: Estimation of nucleated cell counts relied on the amplification of reference gene primers. Sequencing was performed with immunoSEQ multiplex PCR; in TCRdb, only in-frame clones are kept and a portion is missing. V and J calls plus clone size are reproduced from that table; the DNA served to infer D and trimming. Here the sample spans some 54,000 clones, 81% being singletons. Looked up from germline, CDR1 is SGDLS and CDR2 is YYNGEE. The junction had 7 bases not matched to a gene; V was cut back by 0 bases and J by 5 bases. The CDR3 extends over 15 amino acids. Seattle patients were enrolled during active infection and followed longitudinally.

This clonotype originated in a woman older than 75 with COVID-19, enrolled during active disease. Sequencing input: peripheral blood. The chain recombines TRBV9 with TRBJ2-5, with 7 bases identical to TRBD1. The CDR3 DNA is TGTGCCAGCAGCGTAGAAGGGGGCAGGTGGGAGACCCAGTACTTC. It translates to CASSVEGGRWETQYF.